Each of the 19 T cell receptor beta chains below was sequenced from the same sample in a study of Graves' ophthalmopathy and Graves' hyperthyroidism. The authors amplified TCR beta CDR3 regions, and they did so from RNA transcripts for repertoire sequencing. Second-round multiplex PCR followed a first-round RT-PCR using HTBI primers. TCRdb re-called the multiplex PCR reads through MiXCR, storing one row per CDR3 protein. Of around 170,000 distinct CDR3 sequences listed, about 40% are singletons. Sequencing was done on a sample of peripheral blood. The origin of the receptors is a woman in her thirties or forties with Graves' ophthalmopathy.

At least ten counts were recorded for this clonotype. The rearrangement uses TRBV6-5 and TRBJ1-1; no clear D. This CDR3 spans 13 amino acids. V lost 6 bases and J 9 bases, leaving 17 bases between the germline ends. Germline lookup yields CDR1 MNHEY and CDR2 SVGAGI. The CDR3 reads CASRPDSPQQAFF. In DNA form, the CDR3 reads TGTGCCAGCAGACCGGACTCCCCCCAGCAAGCTTTCTTT.

In this sample, this clonotype turned up many times. The rearrangement links TRBV30 to TRBJ1-2; 12 bases match TRBD1. V shed 1 base, J shed 4 bases, and the junction held 4 bases outside the gene matches. CDR3 length: 15 residues. Germline CDR1 GTSNPN, CDR2 SVGIG (reference sequence). In DNA, the CDR3 is TGTGCCTGGAGTGCCTGGGGACAGGGGGCCTATGGCTACACCTTC. It encodes CAWSAWGQGAYGYTF. Using reference TRBV30 and TRBJ1-2 for the parts outside the CDR3, the full variable domain is SQTIHQWPATLVQPVGSPLSLECTVEGTSNPNLYWYRQAAGRGLQLLFYSVGIGQISSEVPQNLSASRPQDRQFILSSKKLLLSDSGFYLCAWSAWGQGAYGYTFGSGTRLTVV.

This clonotype was seen ten or more times. The chain is built from TRBV29-1 and TRBJ2-7, with TRBD1 identical over 7 bases. CDR1 and CDR2 (germline): SQVTM, ANQGSEA. V lost 6 bases to trimming and J lost 0 bases; unmatched junction nucleotides: 8. There are 14 residues in the CDR3. CDR3 sequence reads: CSVADRRTSYEQYF. The CDR3 DNA is TGCAGCGTGGCGGACAGGAGGACCTCCTACGAGCAGTACTTC.

This clonotype appeared many times. The V and J genes are TRBV7-3 and TRBJ2-2, with no clear D. The germline gives CDR1 SGHTA, CDR2 FQGTGA. The length of the CDR3 is 16 residues. The ends were cut back, 2 bases at V and 0 bases at J, with 10 bases in the middle. DNA of the CDR3: TGTGCCAGCAGCTTATCGCTAACAACGAACACCGGGGAGCTGTTTTTT. As protein: CASSLSLTTNTGELFF.

The V gene is TRBV7-8, the J gene TRBJ2-7, with D possibly TRBD1 on 6 matching bases. CDR1 and CDR2 (germline): SGHVS, FQNEAQ. The CDR3 is 12 residues long. Trimming removed 3 bases at V and 10 bases at J, with 13 bases between. This chain's CDR3 is CASSFLIGTQYF. In nucleotides, the CDR3 is TGTGCCAGCAGCTTCCTTATCGGGACACAGTACTTC.

Many counts were recorded for this clonotype. This chain uses TRBV19 with TRBJ2-5; D gene unclear. From germline, CDR1 is LNHDA and CDR2 SQIVND (reference sequence). Trimming removed 5 bases from V and 2 bases from J, with 15 bases in between. There are 15 residues in the CDR3. The CDR3 is CASSPQITLQETQYF. CDR3 DNA: TGTGCCAGTAGTCCCCAAATCACGCTACAAGAGACCCAGTACTTC.

This clonotype was detected many times. The gene calls are TRBV5-1 and TRBJ1-3; D is perhaps TRBD1 (5 bases). The CDR3 runs 16 residues. Trimming took off 1 base at V and 0 bases at J, with 11 bases between the two ends. The germline V gene encodes CDR1 SGHRS and CDR2 YFSETQ. CDR3 loop: CASSLPQADSGNTIYF. As DNA, the CDR3 is TGCGCCAGCAGCTTGCCACAGGCCGACTCTGGAAACACCATATATTTT.

The V gene is TRBV7-2, the J gene TRBJ2-7; TRBD1 aligns across 7 bases. CDR1 and CDR2 from the germline V gene are SGHTA and FQGNSA. The junction had 8 bases not matched to a gene; V was cut back by 4 bases and J by 5 bases. The CDR3 loop spans 14 amino acids. As DNA, the CDR3 is TGTGCCAGCAGCTCAAGACAGGGTTGGCACGAGCAGTACTTC. The encoded protein is CASSSRQGWHEQYF.

This clonotype was recorded at least ten times. V and J are TRBV6-6 and TRBJ2-7; D is undetermined. This CDR3 is built from 12 residues. Germline loops: CDR1 MNHNY, CDR2 SVGAGI (reference sequence). The V gene lost 6 bases and the J gene lost 2 bases, with 8 bases spanning the gap. The CDR3 is CASSPQAYEQYF. CDR3 nucleotide sequence: TGTGCCAGCAGCCCCCAGGCCTACGAGCAGTACTTC.

This clonotype was counted at least ten times. The CDR3 is CSAKGRGTANNSPLHF. The CDR3 bases are TGCAGTGCCAAAGGGAGGGGGACAGCCAATAATTCACCCCTCCACTTT. The V gene is TRBV20-1, the J gene TRBJ1-6, with TRBD1 matching 7 bases. CDR1 and CDR2 (germline): DFQATT, SNEGSKA (reference sequence). With V trimmed by 6 bases and J by 5 bases, 13 bases remained unmatched. This CDR3 is built from 16 residues.

In its sample, this clonotype was seen many times. The V gene is TRBV5-4, the J gene TRBJ2-2; TRBD2 agrees at 13 bases. The CDR3 runs 16 residues. Germline V gives CDR1 SGHNT, CDR2 YYREEE (reference sequence). V dropped 4 bases and J dropped 4; count of bases not matched to a gene: 4. This CDR3 is CASSPGTSGITGELFF. The CDR3 DNA sequence: TGTGCCAGCAGCCCCGGGACTAGCGGGATCACCGGGGAGCTGTTTTTT.

The chain has TRBV5-1 and TRBJ1-5; tentative D call: TRBD1 (5 bases). The CDR3 spans 15 residues. Germline-derived CDR1 and CDR2 are SGHRS and YFSETQ. V was cut by 4 bases and J by 1 base, with 12 bases left in between. CDR3 in DNA: TGCGCCAGCAGCCCCAGGGAGGGGAGCAATCAGCCCCAGCATTTT. This encodes CASSPREGSNQPQHF.

This clonotype has ten or more counts. The gene calls are TRBV2 and TRBJ2-7; 11 nucleotides agree with TRBD2. After removal of 5 bases from V and 9 bases from J, the junction contained 9 bases not matched to a gene. This CDR3 region has 14 residues. CDR1 is SNHLY, CDR2 FYNNEI, per germline. CDR3 region: CASSLRTSGSWQYF. In DNA form, the CDR3 reads TGTGCCAGCAGTCTACGTACTAGCGGGAGCTGGCAGTACTTC.

The chain has TRBV11-2 and TRBJ1-1; D might be TRBD1 (6 bases). The CDR3 is made up of 16 amino acids. Germline V CDR1 and CDR2: SGHAT, FQNNGV. V lost 5 bases and J lost 4, with 20 bases in between. The CDR3 is CASSPFLPGAVTEAFF. CDR3 coding DNA: TGTGCCAGCAGCCCTTTTTTGCCGGGGGCGGTCACTGAAGCTTTCTTT.

This clonotype occurred a few times. The V gene is TRBV6-2 or TRBV6-3, the J gene TRBJ1-5, with 7 nucleotides matching TRBD1. CDR3 length: 15 amino acids. CDR1 is MNHEY, CDR2 SVGEGT, per germline. The J segment lost 4 bases and the V segment lost 8 bases, leaving 11 bases of the junction unmatched. CDR3 nucleotide sequence: TGTGCCAGCCGCAAACAGGGGACCGTGAATCAGCCCCAGCATTTT. Protein: CASRKQGTVNQPQHF.

This clonotype was seen once. The chain recombines TRBV11-2 with TRBJ2-5; D remains unclear. The CDR3 extends over 14 amino acids. The V and J ends lost 4 bases and 3 bases respectively, with 12 bases between them. From germline, CDR1 is SGHAT and CDR2 FQNNGV. The CDR3 coding sequence is TGTGCCAGCAGCTCCTATGACGGAGAAGAGACCCAGTACTTC. Translation gives CASSSYDGEETQYF.

This clonotype was counted ten times or more. This chain connects TRBV7-9 to TRBJ2-5; no clear D. The CDR3 is 13 residues long. The V end was cut by 5 bases, the J end by 5 bases, with 12 bases between. CDR1 is SEHNR and CDR2 is FQNEAQ in the germline V gene (reference sequence). CDR3 sequence reads: CASSPALGETQYF. In DNA, the CDR3 is TGTGCCAGCAGCCCTGCCCTTGGGGAGACCCAGTACTTC.

V gene TRBV11-2 combines with J gene TRBJ2-7; either TRBD1 or TRBD2 may supply D (5 bases each). Deletions cut 3 bases from V and 4 bases from J, with 19 bases between. There are 16 residues in the CDR3. Germline V gives CDR1 SGHAT, CDR2 FQNNGV. The CDR3 is CASSLDHRSGQYEQYF. CDR3 coding DNA: TGTGCCAGCAGCTTGGACCACAGGTCGGGGCAATACGAGCAGTACTTC.

The genes are TRBV24-1 and TRBJ1-1; D is undetermined. V lost 6 bases to trimming and J lost 4 bases, with 5 bases between them. The CDR3 is 11 residues long. Germline CDR1 reads KGHDR; CDR2 reads SFDVKD. The CDR3 nucleotides are TGTGCCACCAGTTTTGGCACTGAAGCTTTCTTT. Residues: CATSFGTEAFF.